The rows below give T cell receptor beta chains drawn from one sample of a study of spatial heterogeneity in lung cancer. TCRdb recomputed calls from the 5' RACE reads with MiXCR, one row per CDR3 protein. The sample has about 9,100 distinct CDR3 sequences, 5.5% to 7.5% seen once; the top ten hold 6% to 8%. This material consisted of lung tumor tissue, taken at surgery. These receptors originate from a female donor with early-stage non-small cell lung cancer. CDR3s include the opening cysteine and the closing phenylalanine or tryptophan. The D gene is left open where the match is weak. For some rows the clone size is stated as once, few or many, or as a class when expanded; others skip it.

J: TRBJ2-5; D: TRBD2; size: medium-sized; V: TRBV7-8; CDR3: CASSLALAVYQETQYF; DNA: TGTGCCAGCAGCTTAGCACTAGCGGTGTACCAAGAGACCCAGTACTTC
J: TRBJ1-5; D: TRBD1; size: medium-sized; V: TRBV20-1; CDR3: CSAALSTGGNQPQHF; DNA: TGCAGTGCTGCCCTCTCGACAGGGGGCAATCAGCCCCAGCATTTT
J: TRBJ1-6; D: TRBD1; size: many; V: TRBV20-1; CDR3: CSARDSSRGPNSPLHF; DNA: TGCAGTGCTAGAGATTCGTCCAGGGGGCCTAATTCACCCCTCCACTTT
J: TRBJ2-7; D: -; size: many; V: TRBV30; CDR3: CAWSVGREDEQYF; DNA: TGTGCCTGGAGTGTAGGCAGGGAAGACGAGCAGTACTTC
J: TRBJ1-1; D: -; size: few; V: TRBV7-4; CDR3: CASSLKTGHLRGEAFF; DNA: TGTGCCAGCAGCTTAAAGACAGGCCACCTCCGGGGTGAAGCTTTCTTT
J: TRBJ1-3; D: -; size: medium-sized; V: TRBV12-3/TRBV12-4; CDR3: CASRALIDTIYF; DNA: TGTGCCAGCAGGGCTTTAATAGACACCATATATTTT
J: TRBJ2-5; D: -; size: medium-sized; V: TRBV20-1; CDR3: CSASRLTQETQYF; DNA: TGCAGTGCTAGTCGGCTTACCCAAGAGACCCAGTACTTC
J: TRBJ2-3; D: -; size: -; V: TRBV19; CDR3: CASLETGTDTQYF; DNA: TGTGCCAGCCTCGAAACGGGCACAGATACGCAGTATTTT
J: TRBJ1-5; D: TRBD1; size: -; V: TRBV24-1; CDR3: CAVGQGDQPQHF; DNA: TGTGCCGTCGGACAGGGGGATCAGCCCCAGCATTTT
J: TRBJ2-5; D: TRBD2; size: -; V: TRBV7-2; CDR3: CASQTYRGVQETQYF; DNA: TGTGCCAGTCAGACGTACCGGGGGGTCCAAGAGACCCAGTACTTC
J: TRBJ2-1; D: -; size: many; V: TRBV5-8; CDR3: CASSFHRNSNEQFF; DNA: TGTGCCAGCAGCTTTCACAGAAACTCCAATGAGCAGTTCTTC